The 31 T cell receptor beta chains in this list originate from one sample, sequenced in a study of control samples from healthy donors and cancer patients. Repertoires were generated with immunoSEQ multiplex PCR, while TCRdb's copy carries only in-frame clones and drops some. Here the sample spans 150,000 to 200,000 clones, 91% being singletons. Sequenced input: blood. These receptors originate from a woman aged 25 to 39 in good health.

The rearrangement joins TRBV5-5 to TRBJ2-2; 15 bases fit TRBD2. Looked up from germline, CDR1 is SGHKS and CDR2 is YYEKEE (reference sequence). The CDR3 is 17 residues long. The J segment lost 4 bases and the V segment lost 4 bases, leaving 5 bases of the junction unmatched. CDR3 residues: CASSPGLAGGGTGELFF. CDR3 nucleotides: TGTGCCAGCAGCCCCGGACTAGCGGGAGGGGGCACCGGGGAGCTGTTTTTT.

V and J are TRBV15 and TRBJ2-7; 8 bases map to TRBD1. CDR1 and CDR2 (germline): LNHNV, YYDKDF (reference sequence). The CDR3 covers 14 residues. J lost 5 bases, V lost 2 bases, and 5 bases had no gene match. The CDR3 DNA is TGTGCCACCAGCAGACTACAGGGGGGAAACGAGCAGTACTTC. Encoded protein: CATSRLQGGNEQYF.

V gene TRBV4-1 combines with J gene TRBJ1-3; a weak D match, TRBD1 (6 bases). The CDR3 is 15 amino acids. The V end lost 4 bases, the J end lost 2 bases, and 12 bases lay between the germline ends. Germline loops: CDR1 MGHRA, CDR2 YSYEKL. The CDR3 sequence: CASSLTQGAGNTIYF. The CDR3 DNA reads TGCGCCAGCAGCCTCACACAGGGCGCTGGAAACACCATATATTTT.

This clone was detected once. The rearrangement joins TRBV18 to TRBJ1-1, with 10 bases that match TRBD1. This CDR3 comprises 13 residues. V was pared by 3 bases and J by 11 bases, with 6 bases of the junction left unmatched. CDR1 and CDR2 (germline): KGHSH, LQKENI. The CDR3 DNA is TGTGCCAGCTCACCTCCGGGACAGGGGTTTGCTTTCTTT. This translates into CASSPPGQGFAFF. Full variable domain (outside the CDR3, taken from reference TRBV18 and TRBJ1-1): NAGVMQNPRHLVRRRGQEARLRCSPMKGHSHVYWYRQLPEEGLKFMVYLQKENIIDESGMPKERFSAEFPKEGPSILRIQQVVRGDSAAYFCASSPPGQGFAFFGQGTRLTVV.

This chain uses TRBV19 with TRBJ1-5; TRBD1 matches at 11 bases. This CDR3 contains 16 residues. V dropped 3 bases and J dropped 1; count of bases not matched to a gene: 2. Looked up from germline, CDR1 is LNHDA and CDR2 is SQIVND (reference sequence). CDR3 sequence: CASSMGQGVSNQPQHF. CDR3 DNA sequence: TGTGCCAGTAGTATGGGACAGGGGGTGAGCAATCAGCCCCAGCATTTT.

This clone was counted once. This rearrangement joins TRBV5-1 to TRBJ1-5, with D perhaps matching TRBD1 (5 bases). This CDR3 region has 14 residues. Per germline, CDR1 SGHRS and CDR2 YFSETQ. The V and J ends lost 5 bases and 2 bases respectively, with 11 bases between them. As DNA, the CDR3 is TGCGCCAGCAGTCTCCAGGGTGGCAATCAGCCCCAGCATTTT. This translates into CASSLQGGNQPQHF.

To note about this clone: Other DNA sequences within the sample encode an identical CDR3. The chain employs TRBV15 and TRBJ1-1; D might be TRBD1 (5 bases). CDR3 length: 13 amino acids. Germline V gene sequence: CDR1 LNHNV, CDR2 YYDKDF (reference sequence). V was pared by 1 base and J by 5 bases, with 8 bases between. CDR3 DNA: TGTGCCACCAGCAGAGGGGGGGGGACTGAAGCTTTCTTT. Translated, it gives CATSRGGGTEAFF.

The chain has TRBV4-3 and TRBJ2-2, with TRBD1 as a possible D gene (6 bases). Trimming cost V 1 base and J 7 bases, with 13 bases left between them. The CDR3 has 15 amino acids. Germline-derived CDR1 and CDR2 are LGHNA and YSLEER. The CDR3 DNA reads TGCGCCAGCAGCCAAGGAAGTGGGGGCGGCGGGGAGCTGTTTTTT. It yields the protein CASSQGSGGGGELFF.

The V call is TRBV6-4, the J call TRBJ1-2, with D maybe TRBD1 (5 bases). V gave up 2 bases and J gave up 8 bases, with 9 bases separating them. The CDR3 spans 12 residues. The germline CDR1 and CDR2 sequences are MRHNA and SNTAGT. This CDR3 reads CASSDPGAGYTF. DNA of the CDR3: TGTGCCAGCAGTGACCCCGGGGCCGGCTACACCTTC.

The chain carries TRBV28 and TRBJ2-7, with a tentative D call TRBD2 (6 bases). CDR1 is MDHEN and CDR2 is SYDVKM in the germline V gene. The CDR3 sequence is 14 residues long. The V end was cut by 3 bases, the J end by 6 bases, with 15 bases between. The CDR3 DNA reads as TGTGCCAGCAGTTTTATAAGCGGGTCAGGCGAGCAGTACTTC. It codes for CASSFISGSGEQYF.

This chain links TRBV5-1 with TRBJ1-1; 7 positions agree with TRBD1. The CDR3 has 14 residues. Germline lookup yields CDR1 SGHRS and CDR2 YFSETQ. The V and J ends lost 4 bases and 1 base, in that order; junction bases with no gene match: 4. The DNA of the CDR3 is TGCGCCAGCAGCGGCAGGGGGTCGAACACTGAAGCTTTCTTT. Amino acids: CASSGRGSNTEAFF.

Many counts were recorded for this clone. This rearrangement joins TRBV19 to TRBJ1-2; 9 bases match TRBD1. The germline gives CDR1 LNHDA, CDR2 SQIVND (reference sequence). The CDR3 covers 14 residues. The J segment lost 3 bases and the V segment lost 10 bases, leaving 9 bases of the junction unmatched. The CDR3 sequence: CATKPQGADYGYTF. In DNA, the CDR3 is TGTGCCACTAAGCCACAGGGGGCTGACTATGGCTACACCTTC.

As regards this clone: In the same sample, other DNA sequences code for this CDR3. The DNA for the CDR3 is TGTGCCAGCAGCCGGGGGGGTGAAGCTTTCTTT. Protein sequence: CASSRGGEAFF. This sequence joins TRBV3-1 (or the pseudogene TRBV3-2) and TRBJ1-1, with D perhaps matching TRBD1 (5 bases). The CDR3 extends over 11 amino acids. Germline V CDR1 and CDR2: LGHDT, YNNKEL (reference sequence). The V end was cut by 4 bases, the J end by 7 bases, with 7 bases between.

The rearrangement joins TRBV6-1 to TRBJ1-6, with D possibly matching TRBD1 (6 bases). From germline, CDR1 is MNHNS and CDR2 SASEGT. This CDR3 has 13 amino acids. Trimming took 3 bases from V and 10 from J, leaving 10 bases between them. The CDR3 here is CASSDRGESPLHF. The DNA for the CDR3 is TGTGCCAGCAGTGACAGGGGAGAGTCACCCCTCCACTTT.

The V and J genes are TRBV6-1 and TRBJ1-1; the match to TRBD1 covers 9 bases. Germline lookup yields CDR1 MNHNS and CDR2 SASEGT. V shed 4 bases, J shed 3 bases, and the junction held 15 bases outside the gene matches. The CDR3 loop spans 18 amino acids. CDR3 region: CASSGAPGQGTGHTEAFF. In DNA, the CDR3 is TGTGCCAGCAGTGGAGCTCCCGGACAGGGGACGGGGCACACTGAAGCTTTCTTT.

The chain employs TRBV10-3 and TRBJ1-2; 9 bases match TRBD1. CDR3 size: 12 residues. The J segment lost 4 bases and the V segment lost 6 bases, leaving 0 bases of the junction unmatched. Per germline, CDR1 ENHRY and CDR2 SYGVKD. Here the CDR3 reads CAIRTGGYGYTF. The CDR3 DNA is TGTGCCATCAGGACAGGGGGCTATGGCTACACCTTC.

The V call is TRBV19, the J call TRBJ1-1; D is unresolved. The CDR3 has 13 amino acids. Germline loops: CDR1 LNHDA, CDR2 SQIVND (reference sequence). V was clipped by 1 base and J by 3 bases, with 6 bases between them. CDR3 nucleotides: TGTGCCAGTAGTATAGGGGCGTACACTGAAGCTTTCTTT. The encoded protein is CASSIGAYTEAFF.

This clone has just one count. The J gene is TRBJ1-2, the V gene TRBV15, with D perhaps TRBD1 (6 bases). This CDR3 is 15 amino acids long. V gave up 0 bases and J gave up 4 bases, with 12 bases separating them. Germline V gene lookup returns CDR1 LNHNV and CDR2 YYDKDF (reference sequence). In nucleotides, the CDR3 is TGTGCCACCAGCAGAGATCTAGGGGGGGGCTATGGCTACACCTTC. This translates into CATSRDLGGGYGYTF.

This sequence joins TRBV7-9 and TRBJ2-3; 8 positions agree with TRBD1. The CDR3 loop spans 15 amino acids. V trimming: 5 bases; J trimming: 2 bases; junction bases outside the gene matches: 6. From germline, CDR1 is SEHNR and CDR2 FQNEAQ (reference sequence). CDR3 sequence: CASSQAGGNTDTQYF. In DNA form, the CDR3 reads TGTGCCAGCAGCCAGGCAGGGGGCAACACAGATACGCAGTATTTT.

The J gene is TRBJ2-4, the V gene TRBV12-3 or TRBV12-4; D not certain. The CDR3 covers 11 residues. Trimming stripped 5 bases from V and 5 bases from J, with 4 bases between. The CDR3 region has the DNA TGTGCCAGCAGTCCACAAAACATTCAGTACTTC. Translated: CASSPQNIQYF.

The chain carries TRBV28 and TRBJ1-1, with D possibly TRBD1 on 5 matching bases. The CDR3 length is 13 residues. The germline V and J ends were trimmed by 5 bases and 4 bases, with 11 bases remaining between them. CDR1 is MDHEN, CDR2 SYDVKM, per germline. CDR3: CASSQGPGTEAFF. In DNA form, the CDR3 reads TGTGCCAGCAGTCAGGGCCCTGGCACTGAAGCTTTCTTT. The full variable domain, its missing parts supplied by reference TRBV28 and TRBJ1-1, is DVKVTQSSRYLVKRTGEKVFLECVQDMDHENMFWYRQDPGLGLRLIYFSYDVKMKEKGDIPEGYSVSREKKERFSLILESASTNQTSMYLCASSQGPGTEAFFGQGTRLTVV.

The rearrangement uses TRBV2 and TRBJ1-6; TRBD1 is a possible D gene (5 bases). Trimming stripped 9 bases from V and 7 bases from J, with 7 bases between. Germline V gene data show CDR1 as SNHLY and CDR2 as FYNNEI. This CDR3 contains 11 residues. The CDR3 DNA reads TGTGCCAGAGGGACCAATTCACCCCTCCACTTT. Translating gives CARGTNSPLHF.

The chain employs TRBV12-3 or TRBV12-4 and TRBJ2-5; D unresolved. The V end lost 1 base, the J end lost 4 bases, and 7 bases lay between the germline ends. The CDR3 is made up of 13 amino acids. The CDR3 DNA follows: TGTGCCAGCAGTTTAGATTGGCGAGAGACCCAGTACTTC. Amino acids: CASSLDWRETQYF.

The chain carries TRBV9 and TRBJ2-3; TRBD2 agrees at 8 bases. This CDR3 is 16 amino acids long. Trimming removed 0 bases from V and 1 base from J; junction bases left unmatched: 4. CDR1 and CDR2 (germline): SGDLS, YYNGEE. As DNA, the CDR3 is TGTGCCAGCAGCGTAGGGGTGACTAGCGGCACAGATACGCAGTATTTT. This encodes CASSVGVTSGTDTQYF. The whole variable domain, remainder taken from reference TRBV9 and TRBJ2-3, is DSGVTQTPKHLITATGQRVTLRCSPRSGDLSVYWYQQSLDQGLQFLIQYYNGEERAKGNILERFSAQQFPDLHSELNLSSLELGDSALYFCASSVGVTSGTDTQYFGPGTRLTVL.

The chain links TRBV19 to TRBJ2-1; unclear D gene. Trimming cost V 5 bases and J 0 bases, with 14 bases left between them. The germline gives CDR1 LNHDA, CDR2 SQIVND (reference sequence). The CDR3 extends over 16 amino acids. CDR3 DNA: TGTGCCAGTAGTCCCAGGACCGGTAGCTCCTACAATGAGCAGTTCTTC. Its protein product is CASSPRTGSSYNEQFF.

V and J are TRBV2 and TRBJ1-4; D may be TRBD1 (5 bases). The V gene lost 4 bases and the J gene lost 5 bases, with 11 bases spanning the gap. The V gene's germline CDR1 is SNHLY and CDR2 FYNNEI. The length of the CDR3 is 14 residues. The chain's CDR3 is CASSVRGGNEKLFF. DNA for the CDR3: TGTGCCAGCAGTGTTCGGGGGGGAAATGAAAAACTGTTTTTT.

The gene calls are TRBV11-3 and TRBJ2-5, with 7 bases lining up with TRBD1. There are 14 residues in the CDR3. Unmatched junction bases numbered 3, after V lost 4 bases and J lost 1 base. The germline V gene encodes CDR1 SGHNT and CDR2 YENEEA. CDR3 sequence (DNA): TGTGCCAGCAGCTCCGACAGGGTCCAAGAGACCCAGTACTTC. This translates into CASSSDRVQETQYF.

This chain uses TRBV6-5 with TRBJ2-1; possibly TRBD2 for D (5 bases). The CDR3 runs to 16 residues. Germline V gene lookup returns CDR1 MNHEY and CDR2 SVGAGI. Deletions cut 2 bases from V and 1 base from J, with 12 bases between. The CDR3 region is CASSYGLPDSYNEQFF. CDR3 coding DNA: TGTGCCAGCAGTTACGGACTTCCAGATTCCTACAATGAGCAGTTCTTC.

The chain links TRBV21-1 to TRBJ1-5; the D call TRBD1 from the table was never checked on the DNA. TRBV21-1 is shown as a pseudogene. The CDR3 sequence is 16 residues long. CDR3 in DNA: TGTGCCAGCAGCAAAAAAGAACAGGGGATTAATCAGCCCCAGCATTTT. Translation: CASSKKEQGINQPQHF.

The CDR3 DNA reads as TGTGCCAGTAGTATCGGTGGACAGGTGTACACCGGGGAGCTGTTTTTT. Protein: CASSIGGQVYTGELFF. The chain recombines TRBV19 with TRBJ2-2, with TRBD1 matching over 7 bases. Germline CDR1 reads LNHDA; CDR2 reads SQIVND (reference sequence). The CDR3 is 16 residues long. The ends lost 3 bases at V and 3 bases at J; junction bases unmatched: 7.

The rearrangement uses TRBV7-6 and TRBJ1-5; D ambiguous. Germline lookup yields CDR1 SGHVS and CDR2 FNYEAQ. Between the trimmed V and J ends, which lost 1 base and 1 base, there was a span of 8 bases. The CDR3 consists of 15 residues. The CDR3 sequence: CASSLGLGSNQPQHF. The CDR3 region has the DNA TGTGCCAGCAGCTTAGGGTTGGGGAGCAATCAGCCCCAGCATTTT. Complete variable domain (other parts from reference TRBV7-6 and TRBJ1-5): GAGVSQSPRYKVTKRGQDVALRCDPISGHVSLYWYRQALGQGPEFLTYFNYEAQQDKSGLPNDRFSAERPEGSISTLTIQRTEQRDSAMYRCASSLGLGSNQPQHFGDGTRLSIL.